Each of the 7 T cell receptor beta chains below was sequenced from the same sample in a study of T cell repertoires in aging, cancer and after chemotherapy. Amplification of TCR beta used genomic DNA extracted from peripheral blood. Rearranged V-D-J TRB sequences were amplified with a mixed TRB-A/B primer pool. One entry per CDR3 protein results from TCRdb running MiXCR on the multiplex PCR reads. Of 9,900 or so distinct CDR3 sequences in the sample, under 30% are singletons; the top ten hold roughly 1.3%. Sequencing was performed on blood. Receptors were obtained from a human donor in good health.

V gene TRBV5-1 combines with J gene TRBJ2-7, with D uncertain. Looked up from germline, CDR1 is SGHRS and CDR2 is YFSETQ. There are 11 residues in the CDR3. V was shortened by 3 bases and J by 3 bases, with 4 bases between the two germline ends. CDR3 region: CASSSNYEQYF. The CDR3 bases are TGCGCCAGCAGCTCGAACTACGAGCAGTACTTC.

Within the sample, this clonotype is medium-sized (0.01 to 0.1%). V and J are TRBV19 and TRBJ1-3, with unresolved D. V was clipped by 7 bases and J by 0 bases, with 13 bases between them. This CDR3 has 15 amino acids. Germline CDR1 is LNHDA and CDR2 is SQIVND (reference sequence). The CDR3 nucleotides are TGTGCCAGTAAAACGGCAGGCCTCTCTGGAAACACCATATATTTT. Its translation: CASKTAGLSGNTIYF.

CDR3 coding DNA: TGTGCCAGCAGCCCCGGACAGGGGGCACTGACCCTCACAGATACGCAGTATTTT. It specifies CASSPGQGALTLTDTQYF. The chain couples TRBV6-5 to TRBJ2-3, with 11 bases fitting TRBD1. This CDR3 has 18 residues. V dropped 6 bases and J dropped 2; count of bases not matched to a gene: 13. Looked up from germline, CDR1 is MNHEY and CDR2 is SVGAGI.

The rearrangement uses TRBV7-2 and TRBJ1-5, with 7 positions matching TRBD1. The ends lost 2 bases at V and 2 bases at J; junction bases unmatched: 12. CDR3 length: 18 residues. Germline values: CDR1 SGHTA, CDR2 FQGNSA. The CDR3 loop is CASSLRGYRGLGNQPQHF. The CDR3 coding sequence is TGTGCCAGCAGCTTACGGGGCTACAGGGGACTGGGCAATCAGCCCCAGCATTTT.

This rearrangement joins TRBV7-6 to TRBJ1-2; possible D gene TRBD1, 6 bases. The CDR3 loop spans 16 amino acids. Germline loops: CDR1 SGHVS, CDR2 FNYEAQ. The V gene lost 5 bases and the J gene lost 6 bases, with 22 bases spanning the gap. CDR3: CASSHMRGRTVDGYTF. The CDR3 region has the DNA TGTGCCAGCAGCCACATGAGAGGACGGACAGTGGATGGCTACACCTTC.

In its sample, this clonotype is medium-sized. V is TRBV12-3 or TRBV12-4 and J is TRBJ1-2; D is ambiguous. Trimming took off 5 bases at V and 7 bases at J, with 11 bases between the two ends. The CDR3 covers 12 residues. CDR3 region: CASSGYGGGYTF. As DNA, the CDR3 is TGTGCCAGCAGTGGGTATGGCGGTGGCTACACCTTC.

As regards this clonotype: A much bigger clone sits one base away, suggesting this may be a read error. The rearrangement uses TRBV7-6 and TRBJ2-1; 9 bases are shared with TRBD2. This CDR3 contains 15 residues. Germline CDR1 SGHVS, CDR2 FNYEAQ. Here the CDR3 reads CVSSLDSGRLYEQFF. In nucleotides, the CDR3 is TGTGTCAGCAGCTTAGACAGCGGGAGGTTGTATGAGCAGTTCTTC.